These T cell receptor beta chains were read from a single sample in a study of T cells in Graves' hyperthyroidism and ophthalmopathy. TCRdb re-analysed the multiplex PCR reads in MiXCR, keeping a single row per CDR3 protein. The sample contains approximately 510,000 distinct CDR3 sequences, 35% to 50% of which appear only once. Material for sequencing was peripheral blood or thyroid tissue (not recorded which). Source of these receptors: an adult woman with Graves' disease, either hyperthyroidism or ophthalmopathy (not recorded which). The CDR3 runs from the conserved cysteine through the conserved F or W. Each record gives: CDR3 protein, CDR3 DNA, clone size, V gene, J gene, D gene. The D gene is left open where the match is weak. Size is stated for part of the rows, as once, few or many counts, or as a class when the clone is expanded.

CDR3 protein: CASSQGLIRALKRNEAFF
CDR3 DNA: TGCGCCAGCAGCCAAGGCTTAATCAGGGCTCTGAAGCGAAATGAAGCTTTCTTT
clone size: many
V gene: TRBV4-1
J gene: TRBJ1-1
D gene: .

CDR3 protein: CASSFAGREAFF
CDR3 DNA: TGTGCCAGCAGTTTCGCCGGTCGTGAAGCTTTCTTT
clone size: .
V gene: TRBV12-3/TRBV12-4
J gene: TRBJ1-1
D gene: .

CDR3 protein: CAINEANYEQYF
CDR3 DNA: TGTGCCATCAATGAGGCAAACTACGAGCAGTACTTC
clone size: .
V gene: TRBV10-3
J gene: TRBJ2-7
D gene: .

CDR3 protein: CATSDESQETQYF
CDR3 DNA: TGTGCCACCAGTGATGAATCCCAAGAGACCCAGTACTTC
clone size: few
V gene: TRBV24-1
J gene: TRBJ2-5
D gene: .

CDR3 protein: CSVEAGRLHAETQYF
CDR3 DNA: TGCAGCGTTGAGGCGGGGAGGCTACACGCGGAGACCCAGTACTTC
clone size: .
V gene: TRBV29-1
J gene: TRBJ2-5
D gene: .

CDR3 protein: CASSPDGGADTEAFF
CDR3 DNA: TGTGCCAGCAGCCCCGACGGGGGAGCGGACACTGAAGCTTTCTTT
clone size: .
V gene: TRBV7-9
J gene: TRBJ1-1
D gene: .

CDR3 protein: CALGTAQPQHF
CDR3 DNA: TGCGCCCTAGGGACGGCTCAGCCCCAGCATTTT
clone size: many
V gene: TRBV20-1
J gene: TRBJ1-5
D gene: .

CDR3 protein: CASSVWGGNQPQHF
CDR3 DNA: TGTGCCAGCAGTGTCTGGGGTGGCAATCAGCCCCAGCATTTT
clone size: .
V gene: TRBV2
J gene: TRBJ1-5
D gene: .

CDR3 protein: CAGSNSPLHF
CDR3 DNA: TGCGCCGGCAGCAATTCACCCCTCCACTTT
clone size: .
V gene: TRBV5-1
J gene: TRBJ1-6
D gene: .

CDR3 protein: CASRDTNSPLHF
CDR3 DNA: TGTGCCAGTAGGGATACTAATTCACCCCTCCACTTT
clone size: .
V gene: TRBV19
J gene: TRBJ1-6
D gene: .

CDR3 protein: CASRGGTSNTGELFF
CDR3 DNA: TGTGCCAGCAGGGGGGGGACATCGAACACCGGGGAGCTGTTTTTT
clone size: .
V gene: TRBV12-3/TRBV12-4
J gene: TRBJ2-2
D gene: .

CDR3 protein: CSVGQGAEAFF
CDR3 DNA: TGCAGCGTTGGGCAGGGGGCTGAAGCTTTCTTT
clone size: .
V gene: TRBV29-1
J gene: TRBJ1-1
D gene: TRBD1

CDR3 protein: CAGSFSNRGEQYF
CDR3 DNA: TGTGCCGGCAGCTTTTCGAACCGGGGGGAGCAGTACTTC
clone size: .
V gene: TRBV7-9
J gene: TRBJ2-7
D gene: .

CDR3 protein: CASSAGGTVEKLFF
CDR3 DNA: TGTGCCAGCAGCGCGGGGGGAACTGTTGAAAAACTGTTTTTT
clone size: .
V gene: TRBV9
J gene: TRBJ1-4
D gene: .

CDR3 protein: CASSPGPMLGEQFF
CDR3 DNA: TGTGCCAGCAGCCCCGGGCCAATGCTTGGTGAGCAGTTCTTC
clone size: .
V gene: TRBV7-6
J gene: TRBJ2-1
D gene: .

CDR3 protein: CASRGSWTSQETQYF
CDR3 DNA: TGTGCCAGCAGGGGTTCTTGGACATCGCAAGAGACCCAGTACTTC
clone size: many
V gene: TRBV7-9
J gene: TRBJ2-5
D gene: .

CDR3 protein: CASRGGSYNEQFF
CDR3 DNA: TGTGCTAGTCGCGGCGGCTCCTACAATGAGCAGTTCTTC
clone size: .
V gene: TRBV10-3
J gene: TRBJ2-1
D gene: .

CDR3 protein: CASSFSQGARETQYF
CDR3 DNA: TGTGCCAGCAGTTTTAGTCAGGGGGCGCGGGAGACCCAGTACTTC
clone size: .
V gene: TRBV6-5
J gene: TRBJ2-5
D gene: TRBD1

CDR3 protein: CASSFGLVGETQYF
CDR3 DNA: TGCGCCAGCAGCTTCGGACTAGTAGGGGAGACCCAGTACTTC
clone size: few
V gene: TRBV5-1
J gene: TRBJ2-5
D gene: TRBD2

CDR3 protein: CASSITPPDRFNTEAFF
CDR3 DNA: TGCGCCAGCAGCATCACCCCCCCGGACAGATTCAACACTGAAGCTTTCTTT
clone size: .
V gene: TRBV5-1
J gene: TRBJ1-1
D gene: .

CDR3 protein: CATSGLDYYGYTF
CDR3 DNA: TGTGCCACCAGTGGCTTGGACTACTATGGCTACACCTTC
clone size: .
V gene: TRBV24-1
J gene: TRBJ1-2
D gene: .

CDR3 protein: CASSASSGNTIYF
CDR3 DNA: TGTGCCAGCAGTGCGTCCTCTGGAAACACCATATATTTT
clone size: few
V gene: TRBV25-1
J gene: TRBJ1-3
D gene: .

CDR3 protein: CASSTRFGVRGHGELFF
CDR3 DNA: TGTGCCAGCAGCACGCGATTTGGTGTCAGGGGGCATGGGGAGCTGTTTTTT
clone size: .
V gene: TRBV7-8
J gene: TRBJ2-2
D gene: TRBD1

CDR3 protein: CASSLRDREFVGYTF
CDR3 DNA: TGTGCCAGCAGCCTCCGGGACAGGGAGTTTGTTGGCTACACCTTC
clone size: many
V gene: TRBV5-4
J gene: TRBJ1-2
D gene: TRBD1

CDR3 protein: CSARDPRGREKLFF
CDR3 DNA: TGCAGTGCTAGAGATCCCCGGGGTCGTGAAAAACTGTTTTTT
clone size: .
V gene: TRBV20-1
J gene: TRBJ1-4
D gene: .

CDR3 protein: CASSVGGRSYGYTF
CDR3 DNA: TGTGCCAGCAGCGTAGGGGGCAGGAGTTATGGCTACACCTTC
clone size: .
V gene: TRBV7-8
J gene: TRBJ1-2
D gene: TRBD1

CDR3 protein: CASSVPVREGKYEQYF
CDR3 DNA: TGTGCCAGCAGTGTTCCCGTACGGGAGGGCAAGTACGAGCAGTACTTC
clone size: few
V gene: TRBV7-9
J gene: TRBJ2-7
D gene: TRBD2

CDR3 protein: CANSFSGNEKLFF
CDR3 DNA: TGCGCCAACAGCTTTTCAGGCAATGAAAAACTGTTTTTT
clone size: few
V gene: TRBV5-1
J gene: TRBJ1-4
D gene: .

CDR3 protein: CASSSTAYQETQYF
CDR3 DNA: TGTGCCAGCAGTTCGACAGCGTACCAAGAGACCCAGTACTTC
clone size: .
V gene: TRBV14
J gene: TRBJ2-5
D gene: .

CDR3 protein: CASSPQVNAEAFF
CDR3 DNA: TGTGCTAGCAGCCCCCAGGTGAACGCTGAAGCTTTCTTT
clone size: .
V gene: TRBV7-7
J gene: TRBJ1-1
D gene: .

CDR3 protein: CASSSWGVQETQYF
CDR3 DNA: TGTGCCAGTAGTAGTTGGGGAGTGCAAGAGACCCAGTACTTC
clone size: many
V gene: TRBV19
J gene: TRBJ2-5
D gene: .

CDR3 protein: CSAPTGYTVETQYF
CDR3 DNA: TGCAGTGCCCCGACAGGGTATACGGTGGAGACCCAGTACTTC
clone size: many
V gene: TRBV20-1
J gene: TRBJ2-5
D gene: TRBD1

CDR3 protein: CASSWGQGHQPQHF
CDR3 DNA: TGCGCCAGCAGCTGGGGACAGGGACATCAGCCCCAGCATTTT
clone size: .
V gene: TRBV5-1
J gene: TRBJ1-5
D gene: TRBD1

CDR3 protein: CASSDLRGLAVETQYF
CDR3 DNA: TGCGCCAGCAGTGACCTGCGGGGACTAGCGGTAGAGACCCAGTACTTC
clone size: many
V gene: TRBV10-1
J gene: TRBJ2-5
D gene: TRBD2

CDR3 protein: CASSLVTSGLNEQYF
CDR3 DNA: TGTGCCAGCAGCTTAGTGACTAGCGGGCTAAACGAGCAGTACTTC
clone size: many
V gene: TRBV5-8
J gene: TRBJ2-7
D gene: TRBD2

CDR3 protein: CAISESTLQETTEAFF
CDR3 DNA: TGTGCCATCAGTGAGTCAACACTCCAAGAGACCACTGAAGCTTTCTTT
clone size: .
V gene: TRBV10-3
J gene: TRBJ1-1
D gene: .

CDR3 protein: CASSDGTANGYTF
CDR3 DNA: TGTGCCAGCAGTGACGGGACAGCGAATGGCTACACCTTC
clone size: .
V gene: TRBV12-3/TRBV12-4
J gene: TRBJ1-2
D gene: TRBD1

CDR3 protein: CSVEDRQGNYGYTF
CDR3 DNA: TGCAGCGTTGAAGATCGGCAGGGGAACTATGGCTACACCTTC
clone size: few
V gene: TRBV29-1
J gene: TRBJ1-2
D gene: .

CDR3 protein: CAGSLVGGPYEQYF
CDR3 DNA: TGTGCCGGCAGCCTAGTGGGAGGGCCCTACGAGCAGTACTTC
clone size: .
V gene: TRBV7-9
J gene: TRBJ2-7
D gene: TRBD2

CDR3 protein: CASSWTSGEYEQYF
CDR3 DNA: TGTGCCAGCAGCTGGACTAGCGGGGAATACGAGCAGTACTTC
clone size: many
V gene: TRBV7-2
J gene: TRBJ2-7
D gene: TRBD2

CDR3 protein: CSVKLRFGSYEQYF
CDR3 DNA: TGCAGCGTTAAGTTGAGATTCGGCTCCTACGAGCAGTACTTC
clone size: few
V gene: TRBV29-1
J gene: TRBJ2-7
D gene: .